The 3 T cell receptor beta chains below were found in one sample sequenced in a study of a mutant IDH1 vaccine in newly diagnosed glioma. Specified time point: week 5, during vaccination. With topical imiquimod, each dose of the vaccine consisted of 300 ug of mutant IDH1 20-mer peptide. Using immunoSEQ multiplex PCR, the repertoire was profiled, and TCRdb retains in-frame clones only, with some absent. The sample contains roughly 42,000 clones, 80% to 90% of which appear only once. Their antigen targets remain unknown. Source: PBMCs, taken from a glioma patient whose treatment included an IDH1 peptide vaccine. The receptors were gathered from a man aged 40-50 years with glioma.

The V and J genes are TRBV5-1 and TRBJ2-5; maybe TRBD1 (6 bases). Per germline, CDR1 SGHRS and CDR2 YFSETQ. The CDR3 has 15 residues. V lost 0 bases, J lost 1 base, and 10 bases lay in between. The CDR3 nucleotides read TGCGCCAGCAGCTTGGAGCAGGGGATCCAAGAGACCCAGTACTTC. Protein sequence: CASSLEQGIQETQYF.

The rearrangement links TRBV4-1 to TRBJ1-1; the D gene is possibly TRBD1 (6 bases). This CDR3 is built from 15 residues. Germline V gene lookup returns CDR1 MGHRA and CDR2 YSYEKL. The V gene lost 0 bases and the J gene lost 3 bases, with 11 bases spanning the gap. CDR3 loop: CASSQDRGSYTEAFF. In DNA, the CDR3 is TGCGCCAGCAGCCAAGACAGGGGATCGTACACTGAAGCTTTCTTT.

This chain connects TRBV4-3 to TRBJ2-5; D is perhaps TRBD2 (6 bases). CDR3 size: 14 residues. Looked up from germline, CDR1 is LGHNA and CDR2 is YSLEER. V dropped 1 base and J dropped 9 bases, with 15 bases sitting between them. In DNA, the CDR3 is TGCGCCAGCAGCCAAGCGGGAGACGGCAAGGCCCAGTACTTC. It encodes CASSQAGDGKAQYF.